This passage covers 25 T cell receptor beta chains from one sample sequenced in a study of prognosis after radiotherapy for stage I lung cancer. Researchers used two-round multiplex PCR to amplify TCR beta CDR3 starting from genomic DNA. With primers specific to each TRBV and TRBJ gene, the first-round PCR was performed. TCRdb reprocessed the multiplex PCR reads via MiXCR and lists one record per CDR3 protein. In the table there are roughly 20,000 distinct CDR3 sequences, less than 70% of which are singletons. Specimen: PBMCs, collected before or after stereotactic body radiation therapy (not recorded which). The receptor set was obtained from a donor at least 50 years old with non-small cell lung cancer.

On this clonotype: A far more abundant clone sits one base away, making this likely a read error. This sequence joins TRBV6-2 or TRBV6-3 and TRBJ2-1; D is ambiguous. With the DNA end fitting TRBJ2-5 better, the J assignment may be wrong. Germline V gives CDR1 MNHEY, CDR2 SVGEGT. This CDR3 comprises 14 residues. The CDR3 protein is CASSWVRRQETQYF. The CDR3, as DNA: TGTGCCAGCAGCTGGGTACGGCGCCAAGAGACCCAGTACTTC.

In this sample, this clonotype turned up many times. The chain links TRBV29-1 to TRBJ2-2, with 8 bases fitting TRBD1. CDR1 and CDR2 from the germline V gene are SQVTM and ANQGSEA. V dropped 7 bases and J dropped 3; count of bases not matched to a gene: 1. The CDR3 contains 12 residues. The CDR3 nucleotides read TGCAGCGCACAGGGGGACACCGGGGAGCTGTTTTTT. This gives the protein CSAQGDTGELFF.

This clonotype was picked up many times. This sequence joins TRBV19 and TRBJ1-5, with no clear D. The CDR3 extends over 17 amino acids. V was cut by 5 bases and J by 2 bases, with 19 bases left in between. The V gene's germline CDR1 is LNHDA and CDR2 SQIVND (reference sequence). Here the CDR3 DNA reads TGTGCCAGTAGTGAAACACTGGCGGCATCAGGCAATCAGCCCCAGCATTTT. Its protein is CASSETLAASGNQPQHF.

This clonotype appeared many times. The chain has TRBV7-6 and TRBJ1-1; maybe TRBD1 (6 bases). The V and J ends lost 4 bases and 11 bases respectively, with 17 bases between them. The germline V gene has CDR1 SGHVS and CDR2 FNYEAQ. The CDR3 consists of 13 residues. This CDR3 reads CASSSPGARRAFF. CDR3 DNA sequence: TGTGCCAGCAGCTCGCCAGGGGCGCGGAGGGCTTTCTTT.

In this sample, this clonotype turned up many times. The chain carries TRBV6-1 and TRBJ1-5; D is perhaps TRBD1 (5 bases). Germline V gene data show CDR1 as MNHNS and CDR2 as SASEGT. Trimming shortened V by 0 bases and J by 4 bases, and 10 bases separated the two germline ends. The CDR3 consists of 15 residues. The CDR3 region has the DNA TGTGCCAGCAGTGAAGCAGCGGGGGGGAATCAGCCCCAGCATTTT. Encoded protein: CASSEAAGGNQPQHF.

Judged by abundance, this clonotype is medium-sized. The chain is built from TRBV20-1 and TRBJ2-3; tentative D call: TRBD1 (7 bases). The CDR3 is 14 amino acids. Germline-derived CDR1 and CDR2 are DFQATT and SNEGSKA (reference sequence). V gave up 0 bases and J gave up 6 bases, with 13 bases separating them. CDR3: CSARDLAGGDTQYF. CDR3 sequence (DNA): TGCAGTGCTAGAGATCTCGCAGGGGGGGATACGCAGTATTTT.

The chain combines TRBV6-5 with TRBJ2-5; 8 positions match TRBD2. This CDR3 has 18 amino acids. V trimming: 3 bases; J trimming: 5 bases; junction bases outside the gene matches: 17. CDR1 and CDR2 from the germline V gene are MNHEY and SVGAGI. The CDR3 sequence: CASSYRPPPSGSGETQYF. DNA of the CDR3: TGTGCCAGCAGTTATCGCCCCCCCCCCAGCGGGAGTGGGGAGACCCAGTACTTC.

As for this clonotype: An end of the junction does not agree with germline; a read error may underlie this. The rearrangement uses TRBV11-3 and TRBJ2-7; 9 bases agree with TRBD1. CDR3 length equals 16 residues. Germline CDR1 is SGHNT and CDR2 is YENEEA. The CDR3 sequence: CASSLGEGQGSYEQYF. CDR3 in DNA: TGTGCCAGCAGTTTAGGGGAGGGACAGGGCTCCTACGAGCAGTACTTC. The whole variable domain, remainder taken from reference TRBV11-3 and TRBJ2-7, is EAGVVQSPRYKIIEKKQPVAFWCNPISGHNTLYWYLQNLGQGPELLIRYENEEAVDDSQLPKDRFSAERLKGVDSTLKIQPAELGDSAVYLCASSLGEGQGSYEQYFGPGTRLTVT.

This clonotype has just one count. CDR3 coding DNA: TGTGCCAGCAGTGACCTAGCGGGAGGTATAGATACGCAGTATTTT. It specifies CASSDLAGGIDTQYF. The V and J genes are TRBV6-2 or TRBV6-3 and TRBJ2-3, with 11 positions matching TRBD2. Germline lookup yields CDR1 MNHEY and CDR2 SVGEGT. This CDR3 spans 15 amino acids. Unmatched junction bases numbered 6, after V lost 5 bases and J lost 5 bases.

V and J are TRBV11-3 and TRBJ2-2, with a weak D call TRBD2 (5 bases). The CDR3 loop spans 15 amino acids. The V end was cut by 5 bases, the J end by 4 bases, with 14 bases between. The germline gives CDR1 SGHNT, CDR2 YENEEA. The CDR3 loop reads CASSPQRSGTGELFF. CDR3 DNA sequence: TGTGCCAGCAGCCCCCAGAGAAGCGGCACCGGGGAGCTGTTTTTT.

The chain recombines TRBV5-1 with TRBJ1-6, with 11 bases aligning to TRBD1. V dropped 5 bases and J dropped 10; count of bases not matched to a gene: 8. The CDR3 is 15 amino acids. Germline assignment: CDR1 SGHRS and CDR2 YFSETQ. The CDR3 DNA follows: TGCGCCAGCAGTGAGACGGACAGGGGGCGGTCACCCCTCCACTTT. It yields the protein CASSETDRGRSPLHF.

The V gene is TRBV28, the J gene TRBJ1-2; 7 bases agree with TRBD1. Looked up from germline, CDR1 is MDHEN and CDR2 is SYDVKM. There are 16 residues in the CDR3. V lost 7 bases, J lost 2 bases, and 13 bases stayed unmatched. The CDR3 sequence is CASNRLGVRGNYGYTF. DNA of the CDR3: TGTGCCAGCAACCGTCTCGGCGTCAGGGGGAACTATGGCTACACCTTC.

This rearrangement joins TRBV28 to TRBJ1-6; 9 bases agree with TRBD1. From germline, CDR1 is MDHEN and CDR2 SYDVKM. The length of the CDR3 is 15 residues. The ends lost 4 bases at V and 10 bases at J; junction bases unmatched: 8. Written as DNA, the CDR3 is TGTGCCAGCAGTTCCCCGGGACAGGGTCGGTCACCCCTCCACTTT. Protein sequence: CASSSPGQGRSPLHF.

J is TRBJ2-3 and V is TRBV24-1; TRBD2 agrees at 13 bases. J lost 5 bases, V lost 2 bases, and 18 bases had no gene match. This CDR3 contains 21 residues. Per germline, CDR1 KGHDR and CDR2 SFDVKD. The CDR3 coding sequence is TGTGCCACCAGTGATTATTTTCGGACTAGCGGGAGTGGGGGATCAAGAGATACGCAGTATTTT. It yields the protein CATSDYFRTSGSGGSRDTQYF.

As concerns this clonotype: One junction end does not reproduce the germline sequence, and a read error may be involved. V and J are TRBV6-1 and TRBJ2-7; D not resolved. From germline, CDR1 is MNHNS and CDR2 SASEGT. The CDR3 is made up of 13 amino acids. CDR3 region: CASSYGSRYEHYF. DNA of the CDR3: TGTGCCAGCTCCTACGGGTCGCGCTACGAGCATTACTTC.

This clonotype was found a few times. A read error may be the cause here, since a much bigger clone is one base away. The CDR3, as DNA: TGTGCCAGCAGCCCGGAAGGGGAAGGGACCCAGTACTTC. This codes for CASSPEGEGTQYF. The V gene is TRBV5-6, the J gene TRBJ2-5; TRBD1 is a possible D gene (5 bases). V was trimmed by 4 bases and J by 7 bases, leaving 14 bases between them. Germline V gives CDR1 SGHDT, CDR2 YYEEEE. This CDR3 has 13 residues.

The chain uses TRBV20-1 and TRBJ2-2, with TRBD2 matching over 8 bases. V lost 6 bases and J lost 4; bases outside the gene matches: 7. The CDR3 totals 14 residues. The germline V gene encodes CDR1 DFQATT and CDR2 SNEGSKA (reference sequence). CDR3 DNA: TGCAGTGCCAAAATAGCGGGACTCACCGGGGAGCTGTTTTTT. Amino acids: CSAKIAGLTGELFF.

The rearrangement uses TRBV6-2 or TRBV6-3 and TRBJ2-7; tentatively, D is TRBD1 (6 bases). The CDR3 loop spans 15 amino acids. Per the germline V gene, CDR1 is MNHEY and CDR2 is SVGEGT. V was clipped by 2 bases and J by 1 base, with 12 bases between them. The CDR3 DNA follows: TGTGCCAGCAGTTACCCCGGGACACTTTCCTACGAGCAGTACTTC. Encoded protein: CASSYPGTLSYEQYF.

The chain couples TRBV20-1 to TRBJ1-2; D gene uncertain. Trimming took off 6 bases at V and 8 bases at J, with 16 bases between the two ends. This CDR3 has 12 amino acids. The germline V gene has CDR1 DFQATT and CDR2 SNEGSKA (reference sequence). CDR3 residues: CSASECREGYTF. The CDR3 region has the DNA TGCAGTGCCAGCGAGTGTCGGGAAGGCTACACCTTC.

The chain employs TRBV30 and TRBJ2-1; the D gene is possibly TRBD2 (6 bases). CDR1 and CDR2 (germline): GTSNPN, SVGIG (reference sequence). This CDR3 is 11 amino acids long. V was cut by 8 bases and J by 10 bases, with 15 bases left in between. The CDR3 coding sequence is TGTGCCGGGTTGACTGGGAGGGAGCAGTTCTTC. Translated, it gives CAGLTGREQFF.

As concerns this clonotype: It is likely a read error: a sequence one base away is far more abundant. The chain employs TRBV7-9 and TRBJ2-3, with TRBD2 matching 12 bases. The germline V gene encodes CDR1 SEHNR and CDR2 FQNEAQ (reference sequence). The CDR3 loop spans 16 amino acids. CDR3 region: CASSPGLAGYTDTKYF. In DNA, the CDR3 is TGTGCCAGCAGCCCAGGACTAGCGGGGTACACAGATACGAAGTATTTT.

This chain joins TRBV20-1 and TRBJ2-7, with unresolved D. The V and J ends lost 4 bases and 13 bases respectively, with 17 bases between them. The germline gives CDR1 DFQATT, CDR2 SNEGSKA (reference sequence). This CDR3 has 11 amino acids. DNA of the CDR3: TGCAGTGCTACCTCTCCCCCCGGGCATTACTTC. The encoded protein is CSATSPPGHYF.

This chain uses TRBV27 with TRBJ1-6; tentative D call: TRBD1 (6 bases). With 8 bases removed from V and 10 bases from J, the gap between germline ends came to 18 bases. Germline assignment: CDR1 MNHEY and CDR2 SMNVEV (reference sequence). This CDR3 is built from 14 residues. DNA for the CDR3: TGTGCCAGCGGGCTGTCGGTGAGGGGGTCACCCCTCCACTTT. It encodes CASGLSVRGSPLHF.

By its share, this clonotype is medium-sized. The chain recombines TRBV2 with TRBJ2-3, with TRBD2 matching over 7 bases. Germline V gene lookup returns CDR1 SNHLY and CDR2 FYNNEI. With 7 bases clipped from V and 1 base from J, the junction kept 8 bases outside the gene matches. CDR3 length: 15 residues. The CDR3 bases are TGTGCCAGCACACGAGGCGGGAGCCGCACAGATACGCAGTATTTT. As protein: CASTRGGSRTDTQYF.

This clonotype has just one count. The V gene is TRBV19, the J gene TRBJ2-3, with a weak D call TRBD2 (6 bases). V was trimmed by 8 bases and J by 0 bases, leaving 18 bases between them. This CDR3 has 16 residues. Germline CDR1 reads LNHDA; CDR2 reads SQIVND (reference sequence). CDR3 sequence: CASRKASGGSTDTQYF. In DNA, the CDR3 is TGTGCCAGTCGAAAGGCATCCGGGGGAAGCACAGATACGCAGTATTTT. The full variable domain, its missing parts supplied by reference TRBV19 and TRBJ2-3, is DGGITQSPKYLFRKEGQNVTLSCEQNLNHDAMYWYRQDPGQGLRLIYYSQIVNDFQKGDIAEGYSVSREKKESFPLTVTSAQKNPTAFYLCASRKASGGSTDTQYFGPGTRLTVL.